The 5 T cell receptor beta chains below all came from one sample that was sequenced in a study of shared clonotypes between healthy human individuals (dated by TCRdb to 2018 to 2021). Preparation of the library involved the immunoSEQ multiplex PCR assay. Sourced from immuneACCESS, this table was stored by TCRdb with only in-frame sequences that have V and J called. A share of the clones is absent; for the studies checked, an unresolved V gene accounts for under half, and the remainder has no known explanation. In this sample the table shows about 2,500,000 clones, more than 80% of which occur a single time. The top ten hold about 0.13% of the sample. The sample comprised naive CD4+ T cells sorted from blood. Taken with the paper, the label for cell subset or site translates to: CD45RA+ positively selected. The source of these receptors is a man aged 18-30 years in good health.

The rearrangement uses TRBV10-2 and TRBJ2-3; the D is unclear. From germline, CDR1 is WSHSY and CDR2 SAAADI. This CDR3 has 16 residues. The V end lost 6 bases, the J end lost 4 bases, and 20 bases lay between the germline ends. The DNA of the CDR3 is TGCGCCAGCAGCTCAACCCGACCAGCGACGGCAGATACGCAGTATTTT. Translated: CASSSTRPATADTQYF.

A word on this clone: This CDR3 is also generated by other DNA sequences in the sample. This sequence joins TRBV11-3 and TRBJ2-2; D ambiguous. The CDR3 covers 13 residues. CDR1 and CDR2 (germline): SGHNT, YENEEA. The V and J ends lost 1 base and 5 bases respectively, with 5 bases between them. The CDR3 spells CASSLGRTGELFF. The DNA for the CDR3 is TGTGCCAGCAGCTTAGGAAGAACCGGGGAGCTGTTTTTT. Using reference TRBV11-3 and TRBJ2-2 for the parts outside the CDR3, the full variable domain is EAGVVQSPRYKIIEKKQPVAFWCNPISGHNTLYWYLQNLGQGPELLIRYENEEAVDDSQLPKDRFSAERLKGVDSTLKIQPAELGDSAVYLCASSLGRTGELFFGEGSRLTVL.

With regard to this clone: The same CDR3 arises from other DNA sequences in this sample as well. The rearrangement uses TRBV4-3 and TRBJ1-1; no reliable D call. The CDR3 loop spans 14 amino acids. Germline V gene lookup returns CDR1 LGHNA and CDR2 YSLEER. V was shortened by 1 base and J by 1 base, with 7 bases between the two germline ends. As DNA, the CDR3 is TGCGCCAGCAGCCAAGTTGGCGGGAACACTGAAGCTTTCTTT. Encoded protein: CASSQVGGNTEAFF.

This clone was seen a few times. Distinct nucleotide sequences in the sample also encode this CDR3. The chain couples TRBV5-1 to TRBJ2-1; D gene uncertain. The germline V gene encodes CDR1 SGHRS and CDR2 YFSETQ. This CDR3 comprises 11 residues. V lost 1 base and J lost 8, with 4 bases in between. Here the CDR3 reads CASSLRDEQFF. CDR3 nucleotides: TGCGCCAGCAGCTTGCGCGATGAGCAGTTCTTC. Drawing the rest from reference TRBV5-1 and TRBJ2-1, the complete variable domain is KAGVTQTPRYLIKTRGQQVTLSCSPISGHRSVSWYQQTPGQGLQFLFEYFSETQRNKGNFPGRFSGRQFSNSRSEMNVSTLELGDSALYLCASSLRDEQFFGPGTRLTVL.

As to this clone: A junction boundary mismatches the germline segment, possibly from a read error. The gene calls are TRBV10-2 and TRBJ2-7; 8 bases match TRBD1. CDR1 and CDR2 from the germline V gene are WSHSY and SAAADI. The CDR3 is 16 amino acids. The CDR3, as DNA: TGCGCCAGCAGAGTAATCGTCGGACAGGGCTCCAACGAGCAGTACTTC. It is translated as CASRVIVGQGSNEQYF.